The sequence of this T cell receptor (beta chain) was determined in a study of shared clonotypes between healthy human individuals. Study-level findings and limits: Limited genetic and exposure-history diversity came from having few donors.

TCRdb keeps only in-frame clones here, not all; method: immunoSEQ multiplex PCR. The sample holds more than 900,000 clones; 75% to 85% are singletons and the top ten take roughly 0.61%. About this clone itself: Its target is unknown.

CDR1 and CDR2 (germline): MDHEN, SYDVKM. V was trimmed by 6 bases and J by 0 bases, leaving 14 bases between them. CDR3 length equals 16 residues. The chain has TRBV28 and TRBJ1-4, with D perhaps TRBD1 (6 bases). This TCR derives from a man between 18 and 29 years old in good health. Some clones in this sample may be carry-over from other donors' samples. Sequencing was carried out using memory CD4+ T cells from PBMCs. This sample's subset: CD45RA-negative fraction. For the CDR3, the DNA is TGTGCCAGCAGCCTACCGAGGGGGGCAACTAATGAAAAACTGTTTTTT. Its protein is CASSLPRGATNEKLFF.